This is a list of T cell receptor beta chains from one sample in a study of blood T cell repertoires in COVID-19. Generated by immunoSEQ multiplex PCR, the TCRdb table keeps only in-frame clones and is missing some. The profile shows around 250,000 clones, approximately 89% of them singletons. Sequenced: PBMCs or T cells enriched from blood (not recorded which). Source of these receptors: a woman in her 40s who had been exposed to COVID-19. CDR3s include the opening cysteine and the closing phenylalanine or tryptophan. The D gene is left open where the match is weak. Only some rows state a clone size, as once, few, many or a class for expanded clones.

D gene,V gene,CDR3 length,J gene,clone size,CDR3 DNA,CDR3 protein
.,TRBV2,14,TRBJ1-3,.,TGTGCCAGCAGTGAAGGGGGGCTAGGAAACACCATATATTTT,CASSEGGLGNTIYF
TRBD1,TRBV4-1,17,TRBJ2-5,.,TGCGCCAGCAGTCGTCCTCCGGACAGGGGGCGAGAAGGGACCCAGTACTTC,CASSRPPDRGREGTQYF
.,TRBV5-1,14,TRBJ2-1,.,TGCGCCAGCAGCTTGGTGGTCAGCTACAATGAGCAGTTCTTC,CASSLVVSYNEQFF
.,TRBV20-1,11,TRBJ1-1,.,TGCAGTGCTAGGGGCTACACTGAAGCTTTCTTT,CSARGYTEAFF
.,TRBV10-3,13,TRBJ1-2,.,TGTGCCACTGAGGAGGGGCCCTCCGATGGCTACACCTTC,CATEEGPSDGYTF
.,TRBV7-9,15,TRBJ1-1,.,TGTGCCAGCAGCTTAGCTACAGGGCTGAACACTGAAGCTTTCTTT,CASSLATGLNTEAFF
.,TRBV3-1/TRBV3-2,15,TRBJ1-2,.,TGTGCCAGCAGCCAAGGGGGAACAGGGACGAATGGCTACACCTTC,CASSQGGTGTNGYTF
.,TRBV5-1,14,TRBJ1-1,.,TGCGCCAGCAGCGCCGCGGGGGGCGCCACTGAAGCTTTCTTT,CASSAAGGATEAFF
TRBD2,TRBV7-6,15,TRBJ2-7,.,TGTGCCAGCAGCTTAGAGCTAGCGGGGATCGGCGAGCAGTACTTC,CASSLELAGIGEQYF
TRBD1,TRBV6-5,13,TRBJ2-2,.,TGTGCCACTCGGGACAGTGCGACCGGGGAGCTGTTTTTT,CATRDSATGELFF
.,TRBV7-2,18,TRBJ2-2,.,TGTGCCAGCACTTTTCGGGCGGTGTGGGCGGGAAACACCGGGGAGCTGTTTTTT,CASTFRAVWAGNTGELFF
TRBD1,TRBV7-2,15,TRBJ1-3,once,TGTGCCAGCAGCCCCGACAGGGAATCAGGAAACACCATATATTTT,CASSPDRESGNTIYF
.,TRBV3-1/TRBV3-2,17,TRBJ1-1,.,TGTGCCAGCAGCCAAGATGGGAGTGGGGGCCGGGGCACTGAAGCTTTCTTT,CASSQDGSGGRGTEAFF
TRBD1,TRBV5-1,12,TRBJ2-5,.,TGCGCCAGCAGCTTACAGGGGGTGCTCCAGTACTTC,CASSLQGVLQYF
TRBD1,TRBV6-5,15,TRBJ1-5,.,TGTGCCAGCAGCCGCGGACAGGGTAGCAATCAGCCCCAGCATTTT,CASSRGQGSNQPQHF
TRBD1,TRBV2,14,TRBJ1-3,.,TGTGCCACCGGACAGGCGTTCTCTGGAAACACCATATATTTT,CATGQAFSGNTIYF
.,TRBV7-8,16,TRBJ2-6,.,TGTGCCAGCAGCTTACTCGTGAGGGCTGGGGCCAACGTCCTGACTTTC,CASSLLVRAGANVLTF
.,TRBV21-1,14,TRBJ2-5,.,TGTGCCAGCAGCGAGGGACAGCCTCAAGAGACCCAGTACTTC,CASSEGQPQETQYF
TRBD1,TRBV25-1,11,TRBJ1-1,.,TGTGCCAGCGGGACAGCTATGGGAGCTTTCTTT,CASGTAMGAFF
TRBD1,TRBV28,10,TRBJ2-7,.,TGTGCCAGCAGCGACAGGGTAAGATACTTC,CASSDRVRYF
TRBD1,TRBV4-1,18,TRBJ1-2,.,TGCGCCAGCAGCCAAGGCCGGGACAGGGGTGGTTCAGTCTATGGCTACACCTTC,CASSQGRDRGGSVYGYTF
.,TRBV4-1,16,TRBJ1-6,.,TGCGCCAGCAGCCAAGCCGGTTCCTATTATAATTCACCCCTCCACTTT,CASSQAGSYYNSPLHF
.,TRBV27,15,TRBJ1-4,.,TGTGCCAGCAGTGGGTTGGGCAGAGCTAATGAAAAACTGTTTTTT,CASSGLGRANEKLFF
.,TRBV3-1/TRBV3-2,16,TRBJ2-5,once,TGTGCCAGCAGCCAGGTTCGTGGGGGCCTGCAAGAGACCCAGTACTTC,CASSQVRGGLQETQYF
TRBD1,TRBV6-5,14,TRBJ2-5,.,TGTGCCAGCAGTCCCGGGACAGGGAAAGAGACCCAGTACTTC,CASSPGTGKETQYF
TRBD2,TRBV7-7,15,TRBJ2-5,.,TGTGCTAGCAGCTTACTAGCGGGAGATGGAGAGACCCAGTACTTC,CASSLLAGDGETQYF
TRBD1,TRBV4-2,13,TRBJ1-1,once,TGTGCCAGCAGCCGCGGGACAGGGGGGGAAGCTTTCTTT,CASSRGTGGEAFF
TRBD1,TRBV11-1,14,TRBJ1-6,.,TGTGCCAGCAGCTCAACAGGGGTTAATTCACCCCTCCACTTT,CASSSTGVNSPLHF
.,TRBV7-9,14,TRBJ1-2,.,TGTGCCAGCAGCTTGGGGGGGCTGAGCTATGGCTACACCTTC,CASSLGGLSYGYTF
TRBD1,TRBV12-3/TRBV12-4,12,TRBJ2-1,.,TGTGCCAGCAGCCCAGACAGGGGTGAGCAGTTCTTC,CASSPDRGEQFF
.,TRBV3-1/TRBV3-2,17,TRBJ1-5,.,TGTGCCAGCAGCCAAGAGTTACAGGGTGGGAGCAATCAGCCCCAGCATTTT,CASSQELQGGSNQPQHF
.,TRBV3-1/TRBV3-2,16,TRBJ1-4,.,TGTGCCAGCAGCCAGGAGCCGGGAGGGAATAATGAAAAACTGTTTTTT,CASSQEPGGNNEKLFF
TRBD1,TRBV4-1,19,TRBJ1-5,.,TGCGCCAGCAGCCAATTTCTAAGCCGGGACAGGGATAGCAATCAGCCCCAGCATTTT,CASSQFLSRDRDSNQPQHF
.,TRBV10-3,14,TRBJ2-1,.,TGTGCCATCAGTGAGTCGGGGGGGCAGGATGGGCAGTTCTTC,CAISESGGQDGQFF
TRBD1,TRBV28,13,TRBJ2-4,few,TGTGCCAGCAGTTGGCAGGGGGAAAACATTCAGTACTTC,CASSWQGENIQYF
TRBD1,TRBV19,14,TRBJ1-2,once,TGTGCCAGTAGCACCTTGGACAGGAACTATGGCTACACCTTC,CASSTLDRNYGYTF
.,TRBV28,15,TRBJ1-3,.,TGTGCCAGCAGGACACCAGGGGCTCGTGGAAACACCATATATTTT,CASRTPGARGNTIYF
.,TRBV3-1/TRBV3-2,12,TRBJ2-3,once,TGTGCCAGCAGCCAATCGGTGGATACGCAGTATTTT,CASSQSVDTQYF
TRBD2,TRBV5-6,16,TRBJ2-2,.,TGTGCCAGCAGCCCCCCCGGACTAGGGATCACCGGGGAGCTGTTTTTT,CASSPPGLGITGELFF
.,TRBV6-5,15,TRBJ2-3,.,TGTGCCAGCAGTTACTCCGGGGGATTGACAGATACGCAGTATTTT,CASSYSGGLTDTQYF
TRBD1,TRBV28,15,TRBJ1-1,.,TGTGCCAGCAGTTCCCCGTACACAGGGGGCACTGAAGCTTTCTTT,CASSSPYTGGTEAFF
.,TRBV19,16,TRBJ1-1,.,TGTGCCAGTAACTACCTTAAAGGACAGAGGAACACTGAAGCTTTCTTT,CASNYLKGQRNTEAFF